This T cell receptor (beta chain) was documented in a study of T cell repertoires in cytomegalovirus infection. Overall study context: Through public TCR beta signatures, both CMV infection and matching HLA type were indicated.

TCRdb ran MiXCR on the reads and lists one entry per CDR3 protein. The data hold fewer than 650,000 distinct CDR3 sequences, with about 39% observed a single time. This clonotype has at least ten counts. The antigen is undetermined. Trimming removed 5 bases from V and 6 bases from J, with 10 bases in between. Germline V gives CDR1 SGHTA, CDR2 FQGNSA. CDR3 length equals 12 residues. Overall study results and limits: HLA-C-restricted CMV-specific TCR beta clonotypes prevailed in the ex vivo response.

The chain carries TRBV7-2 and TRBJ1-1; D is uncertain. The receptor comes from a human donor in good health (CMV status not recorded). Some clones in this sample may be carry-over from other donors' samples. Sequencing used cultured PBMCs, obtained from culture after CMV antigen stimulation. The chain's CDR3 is CASSPWRAEAFF. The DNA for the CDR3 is TGTGCCAGCAGCCCTTGGAGGGCTGAAGCTTTCTTT.